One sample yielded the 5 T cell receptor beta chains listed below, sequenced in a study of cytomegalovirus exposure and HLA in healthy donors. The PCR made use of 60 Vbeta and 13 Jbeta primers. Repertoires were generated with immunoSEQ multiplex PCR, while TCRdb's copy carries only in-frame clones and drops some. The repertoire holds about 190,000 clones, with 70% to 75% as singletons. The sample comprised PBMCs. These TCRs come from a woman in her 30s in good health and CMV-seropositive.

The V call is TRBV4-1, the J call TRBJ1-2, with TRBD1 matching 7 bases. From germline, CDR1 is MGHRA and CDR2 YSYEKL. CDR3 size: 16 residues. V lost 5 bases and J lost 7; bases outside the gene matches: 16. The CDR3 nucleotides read TGCGCCAGCAGCGTCGGGTTTGCGGGACAGCGCTCTGGCTACACCTTC. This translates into CASSVGFAGQRSGYTF.

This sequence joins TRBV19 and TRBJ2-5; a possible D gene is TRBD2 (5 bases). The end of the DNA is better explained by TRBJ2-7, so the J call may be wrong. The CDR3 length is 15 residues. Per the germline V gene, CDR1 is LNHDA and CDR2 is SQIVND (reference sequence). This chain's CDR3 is CASTPSGIPANEQYF. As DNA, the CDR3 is TGTGCCAGTACCCCCTCCGGGATTCCTGCCAACGAGCAGTACTTC.

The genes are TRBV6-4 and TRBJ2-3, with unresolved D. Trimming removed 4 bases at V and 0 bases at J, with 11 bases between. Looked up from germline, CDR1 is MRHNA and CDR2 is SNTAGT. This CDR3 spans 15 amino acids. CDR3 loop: CASSASPGSTDTQYF. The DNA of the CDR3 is TGTGCCAGCAGTGCTTCACCAGGTAGCACAGATACGCAGTATTTT.

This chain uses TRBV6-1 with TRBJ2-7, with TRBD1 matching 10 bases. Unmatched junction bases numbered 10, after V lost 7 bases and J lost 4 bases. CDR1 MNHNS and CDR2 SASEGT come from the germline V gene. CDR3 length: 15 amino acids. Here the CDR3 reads CASKLGDRGGYEQYF. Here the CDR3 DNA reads TGTGCCAGCAAGTTAGGGGACAGGGGCGGGTACGAGCAGTACTTC.

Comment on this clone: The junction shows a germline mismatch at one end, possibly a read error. The CDR3, as DNA: TGCAGCGTGGAAGCCCGGGACAGTCAAGAGACCCAGTACTTC. Translated: CSVEARDSQETQYF. J is TRBJ2-5 and V is TRBV29-1, with 7 bases aligning to TRBD1. Per germline, CDR1 SQVTM and CDR2 ANQGSEA. The CDR3 is made up of 14 amino acids.